The sequence of this T cell receptor beta chain was determined in a study of T cells expressing NK-cell markers. Study-level results: In more than 5 donors, dominant CD3+CD56+NKG2C+ clones formed about 1.0-7.0% of CD8+ cells.

Germline CDR1 is DFQATT and CDR2 is SNEGSKA (reference sequence). This CDR3 spans 14 amino acids. As concerns this clonotype: The antigen is undetermined.

TCRdb reprocessed the 5' RACE reads and reports one entry per CDR3 protein, with no DNA. The sample has fewer than 300,000 distinct CDR3 sequences. This chain joins TRBV20-1 and TRBJ2-6. The TCR was taken from a woman aged 18 to 75 in good health. The material sequenced was blood T cells: a sorted CD56 or NKG2C T cell subset, CD4+ or CD8+ T cells, or bulk PBMC T cells (not recorded which). The chain's CDR3 is CSANTQAGANVLTF.